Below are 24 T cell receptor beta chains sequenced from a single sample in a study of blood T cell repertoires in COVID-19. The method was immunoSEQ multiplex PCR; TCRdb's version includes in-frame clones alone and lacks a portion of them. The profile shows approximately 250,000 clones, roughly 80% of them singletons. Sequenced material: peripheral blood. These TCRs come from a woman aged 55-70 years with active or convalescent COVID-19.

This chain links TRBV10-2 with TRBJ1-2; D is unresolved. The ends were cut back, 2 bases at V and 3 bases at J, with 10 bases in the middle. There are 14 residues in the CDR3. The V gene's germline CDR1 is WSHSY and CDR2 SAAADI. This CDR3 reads CASSEVANDYGYTF. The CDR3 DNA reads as TGCGCCAGCAGTGAGGTAGCAAACGACTATGGCTACACCTTC.

CDR3 nucleotide sequence: TGCGCCAGCAGTGAAGGGACAGGGAGCGGCTATGGCTACACCTTC. As protein: CASSEGTGSGYGYTF. This chain joins TRBV10-2 and TRBJ1-2, with 9 bases lining up with TRBD1. Unmatched junction bases numbered 6, after V lost 3 bases and J lost 4 bases. CDR1 is WSHSY, CDR2 SAAADI, per germline. This CDR3 has 15 residues.

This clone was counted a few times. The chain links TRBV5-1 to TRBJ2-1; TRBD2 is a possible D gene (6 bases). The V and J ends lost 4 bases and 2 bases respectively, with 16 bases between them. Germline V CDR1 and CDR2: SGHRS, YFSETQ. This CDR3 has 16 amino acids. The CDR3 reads CASSPGGGLAYNEQFF. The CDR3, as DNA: TGCGCCAGCAGCCCTGGAGGAGGGCTAGCCTACAATGAGCAGTTCTTC.

CDR3 amino acids: CASSVGLAGGRLEYF. The CDR3 nucleotides are TGTGCCAGCAGCGTAGGACTAGCGGGAGGCCGCCTGGAGTACTTC. V is TRBV11-3 and J is TRBJ2-7, with 14 bases fitting TRBD2. CDR3 length equals 15 residues. Germline CDR1 and CDR2: SGHNT and YENEEA. The V and J ends lost 5 bases and 11 bases, in that order; junction bases with no gene match: 11.

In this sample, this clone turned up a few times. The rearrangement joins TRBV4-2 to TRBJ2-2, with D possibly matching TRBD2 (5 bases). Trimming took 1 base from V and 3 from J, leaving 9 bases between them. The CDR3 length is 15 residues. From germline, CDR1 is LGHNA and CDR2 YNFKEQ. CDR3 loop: CASSQGVSDTGELFF. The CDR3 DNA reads TGTGCCAGCAGCCAAGGAGTTAGCGACACCGGGGAGCTGTTTTTT.

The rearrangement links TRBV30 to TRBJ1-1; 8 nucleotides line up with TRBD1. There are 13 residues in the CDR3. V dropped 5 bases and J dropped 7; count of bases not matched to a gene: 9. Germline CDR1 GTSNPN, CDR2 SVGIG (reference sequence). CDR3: CAWSGGQGFEAFF. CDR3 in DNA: TGTGCCTGGTCAGGGGGCCAGGGGTTTGAAGCTTTCTTT.

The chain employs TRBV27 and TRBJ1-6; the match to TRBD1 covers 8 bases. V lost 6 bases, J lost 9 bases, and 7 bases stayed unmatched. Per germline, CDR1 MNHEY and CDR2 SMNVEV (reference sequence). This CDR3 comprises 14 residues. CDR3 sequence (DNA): TGTGCCAGCAGCCCCGGCACAGGGGGTTCACCCCTCCACTTT. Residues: CASSPGTGGSPLHF.

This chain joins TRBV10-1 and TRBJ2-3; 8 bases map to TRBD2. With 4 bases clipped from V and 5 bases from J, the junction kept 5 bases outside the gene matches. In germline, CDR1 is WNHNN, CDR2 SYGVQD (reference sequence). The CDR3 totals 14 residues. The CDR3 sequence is CASSGDGGEDTQYF. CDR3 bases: TGCGCCAGCAGTGGTGACGGGGGGGAAGATACGCAGTATTTT.

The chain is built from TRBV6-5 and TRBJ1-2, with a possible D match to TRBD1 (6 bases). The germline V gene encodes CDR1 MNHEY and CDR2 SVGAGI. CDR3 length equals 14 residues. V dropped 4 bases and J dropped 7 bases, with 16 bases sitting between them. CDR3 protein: CASSLFPGDAGYTF. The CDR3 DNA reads TGTGCCAGCAGTTTATTCCCAGGGGATGCTGGCTACACCTTC.

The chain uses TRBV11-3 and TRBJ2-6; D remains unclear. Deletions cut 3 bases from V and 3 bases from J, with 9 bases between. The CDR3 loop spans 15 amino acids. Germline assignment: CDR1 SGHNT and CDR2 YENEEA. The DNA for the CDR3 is TGTGCCAGCAGCTTTGGAGACGGTGGGGCCAACGTCCTGACTTTC. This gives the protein CASSFGDGGANVLTF.

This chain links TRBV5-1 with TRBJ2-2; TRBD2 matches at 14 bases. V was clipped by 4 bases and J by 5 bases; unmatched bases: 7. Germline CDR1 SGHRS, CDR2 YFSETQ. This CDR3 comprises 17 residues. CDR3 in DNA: TGCGCCAGCAGCCAAGGGACTAGCGGGAGAGGGACCGGGGAGCTGTTTTTT. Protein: CASSQGTSGRGTGELFF.

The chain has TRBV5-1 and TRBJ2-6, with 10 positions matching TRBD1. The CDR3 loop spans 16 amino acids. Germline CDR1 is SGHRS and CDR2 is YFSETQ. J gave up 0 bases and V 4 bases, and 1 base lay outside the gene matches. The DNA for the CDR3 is TGCGCCAGCAGCCGGACAGGGGGCTCTGGGGCCAACGTCCTGACTTTC. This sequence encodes CASSRTGGSGANVLTF.

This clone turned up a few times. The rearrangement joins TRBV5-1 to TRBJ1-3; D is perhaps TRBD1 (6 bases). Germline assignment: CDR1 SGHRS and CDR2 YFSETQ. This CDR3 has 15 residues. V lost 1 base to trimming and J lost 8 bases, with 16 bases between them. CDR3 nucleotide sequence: TGCGCCAGCAGCTTGCAACAGGGTTACGCGGACACCATATATTTT. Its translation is CASSLQQGYADTIYF.

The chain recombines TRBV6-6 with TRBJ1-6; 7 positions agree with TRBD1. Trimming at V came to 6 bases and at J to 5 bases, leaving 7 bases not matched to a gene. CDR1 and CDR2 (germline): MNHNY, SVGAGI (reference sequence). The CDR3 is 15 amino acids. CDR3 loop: CASSSPGQNNSPLHF. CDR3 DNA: TGTGCCAGCAGCTCCCCGGGACAGAATAATTCACCCCTCCACTTT.

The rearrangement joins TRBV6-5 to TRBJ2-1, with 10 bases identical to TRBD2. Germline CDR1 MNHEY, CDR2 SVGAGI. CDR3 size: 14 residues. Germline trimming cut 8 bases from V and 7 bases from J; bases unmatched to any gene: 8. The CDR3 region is CASAGTSAMNEQFF. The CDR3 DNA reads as TGTGCCAGCGCCGGGACTAGCGCGATGAATGAGCAGTTCTTC.

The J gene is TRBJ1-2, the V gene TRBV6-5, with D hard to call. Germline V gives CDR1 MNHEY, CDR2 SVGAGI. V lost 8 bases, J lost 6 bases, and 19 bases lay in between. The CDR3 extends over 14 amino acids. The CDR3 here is CASHTGSLQDGYTF. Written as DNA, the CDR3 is TGTGCCAGCCACACGGGGTCACTTCAGGATGGCTACACCTTC.

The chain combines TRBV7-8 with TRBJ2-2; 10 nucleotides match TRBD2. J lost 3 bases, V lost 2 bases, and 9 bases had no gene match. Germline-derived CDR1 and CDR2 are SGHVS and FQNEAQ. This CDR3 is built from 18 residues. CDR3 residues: CASSLRSSGGLDTGELFF. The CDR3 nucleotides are TGTGCCAGCAGCTTAAGGAGTAGCGGGGGGCTCGACACCGGGGAGCTGTTTTTT.

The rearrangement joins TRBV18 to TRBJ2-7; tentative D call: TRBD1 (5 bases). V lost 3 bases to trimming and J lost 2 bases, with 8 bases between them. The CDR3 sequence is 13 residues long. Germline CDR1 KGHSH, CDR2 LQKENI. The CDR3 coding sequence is TGTGCCAGCTCACCGGGGCGAACCTACGAGCAGTACTTC. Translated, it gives CASSPGRTYEQYF. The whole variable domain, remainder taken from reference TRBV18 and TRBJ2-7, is NAGVMQNPRHLVRRRGQEARLRCSPMKGHSHVYWYRQLPEEGLKFMVYLQKENIIDESGMPKERFSAEFPKEGPSILRIQQVVRGDSAAYFCASSPGRTYEQYFGPGTRLTVT.

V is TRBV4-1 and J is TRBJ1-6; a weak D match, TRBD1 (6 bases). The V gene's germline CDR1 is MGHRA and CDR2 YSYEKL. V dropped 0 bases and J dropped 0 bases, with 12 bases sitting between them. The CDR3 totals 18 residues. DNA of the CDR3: TGCGCCAGCAGCCAAGAGGACAGCCGTCTCTCCTATAATTCACCCCTCCACTTT. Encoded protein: CASSQEDSRLSYNSPLHF.

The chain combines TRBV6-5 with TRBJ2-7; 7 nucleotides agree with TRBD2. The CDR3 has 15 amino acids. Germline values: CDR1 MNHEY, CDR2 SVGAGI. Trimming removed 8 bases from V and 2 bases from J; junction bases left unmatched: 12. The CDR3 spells CASQKGRVLPYEQYF. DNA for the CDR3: TGTGCCAGCCAAAAGGGGAGGGTACTACCCTACGAGCAGTACTTC.

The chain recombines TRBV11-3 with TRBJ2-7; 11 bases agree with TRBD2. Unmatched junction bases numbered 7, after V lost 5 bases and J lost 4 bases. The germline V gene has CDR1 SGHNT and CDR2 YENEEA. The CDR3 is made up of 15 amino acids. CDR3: CASSRRGTSGYEQYF. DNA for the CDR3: TGTGCCAGCAGCCGCCGTGGGACTAGCGGTTACGAGCAGTACTTC. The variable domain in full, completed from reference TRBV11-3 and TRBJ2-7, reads EAGVVQSPRYKIIEKKQPVAFWCNPISGHNTLYWYLQNLGQGPELLIRYENEEAVDDSQLPKDRFSAERLKGVDSTLKIQPAELGDSAVYLCASSRRGTSGYEQYFGPGTRLTVT.

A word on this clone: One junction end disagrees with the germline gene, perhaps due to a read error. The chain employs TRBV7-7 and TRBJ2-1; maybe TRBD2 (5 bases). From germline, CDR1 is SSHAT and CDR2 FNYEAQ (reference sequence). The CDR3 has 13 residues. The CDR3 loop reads CASSLHSSTEQFF. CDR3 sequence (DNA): TGTGCTAGCAGCTTACATTCTAGCACCGAGCAGTTCTTC.

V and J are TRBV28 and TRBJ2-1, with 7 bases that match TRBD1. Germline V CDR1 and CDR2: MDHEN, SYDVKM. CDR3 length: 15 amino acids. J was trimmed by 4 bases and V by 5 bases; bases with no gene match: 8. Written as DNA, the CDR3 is TGTGCCAGCAGTGGTCAACAGGGGCTATACAATGAGCAGTTCTTC. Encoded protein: CASSGQQGLYNEQFF. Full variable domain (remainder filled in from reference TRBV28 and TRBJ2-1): DVKVTQSSRYLVKRTGEKVFLECVQDMDHENMFWYRQDPGLGLRLIYFSYDVKMKEKGDIPEGYSVSREKKERFSLILESASTNQTSMYLCASSGQQGLYNEQFFGPGTRLTVL.

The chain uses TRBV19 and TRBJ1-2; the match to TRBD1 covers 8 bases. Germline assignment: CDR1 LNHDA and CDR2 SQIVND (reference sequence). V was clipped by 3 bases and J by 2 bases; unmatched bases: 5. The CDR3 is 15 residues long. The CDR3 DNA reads TGTGCCAGTAGTATTTCCCGGGACAGGAACTATGGCTACACCTTC. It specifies CASSISRDRNYGYTF.